This T cell receptor beta chain was observed in a study of vaccination and CD4 T cells after COVID-19. Overall study: SARS-CoV-2 PCR on nasal swabs had been positive for the convalescent patients; nine were mild and one was severe.

The Oncomine TCR Beta short-read assay sequenced DNA from cultured CD4+ T cells. TCRdb called the PCR reads again in MiXCR, with one record for every CDR3 protein. The sample consists of tens of thousands of distinct CDR3 sequences, 35% of them appearing once. Germline values: CDR1 SGHVS, CDR2 FNYEAQ. The CDR3 is made up of 13 amino acids. V dropped 1 base and J dropped 1 base, with 4 bases sitting between them. Indicated time point: late sampling 161 to 241 days after vaccination in a few convalescent patients. Treatment noted: roughly 10-day PBMC culture with coronavirus spike peptide pools or control peptides (ViraFEST assay). Regarding this clonotype: Its antigen is still unknown. A far bigger clonotype differs at one base, so this is likely a read error.

Specimen: CD4+ T cells from blood, cultured in vitro, collected about 7 months after SARS-CoV-2 vaccination. The V call is TRBV7-6, the J call TRBJ1-1, with unresolved D. The source of this sequence is a human donor who had recovered from COVID-19. The CDR3 loop is CASSLGENTEAFF. CDR3 coding DNA: TGTGCCAGCAGCTTAGGCGAGAACACTGAAGCTTTCTTT. Drawing the rest from reference TRBV7-6 and TRBJ1-1, the complete variable domain is GAGVSQSPRYKVTKRGQDVALRCDPISGHVSLYWYRQALGQGPEFLTYFNYEAQQDKSGLPNDRFSAERPEGSISTLTIQRTEQRDSAMYRCASSLGENTEAFFGQGTRLTVV.